The present T cell receptor (beta chain) was sequenced within a study of regulatory T cells in long-lasting Graves disease. Broader study findings: Among persistent patients, a larger number of public clonotypes were shared (about 3,000) than among newly diagnosed patients (about 1,000). Persistent disease was characterized by preferential usage of TRBV28, TRBJ1-2 and TRBJ2-5. Since the sample size was small, accuracy may have been reduced.

Investigators prepared the TCR beta libraries by applying iRepertoire HTBI primers and Arm-PCR of CDR3 regions. TCRdb re-derived calls from the multiplex PCR reads in MiXCR, one entry per CDR3 protein. The sample contains around 430,000 distinct CDR3 sequences, 20% to 25% of which appear only once. Concerning this clonotype itself: Its target is unknown.

The time point here: persistent/refractory GD, antithyroid drugs over 5 years with positive TRAb. The authors made the TCR library using RNA they extracted from PBMCs. Between the trimmed V and J ends, which lost 4 bases and 8 bases, there was a span of 18 bases. Germline V gene sequence: CDR1 SGHRS, CDR2 YFSETQ. This CDR3 spans 15 amino acids. The rearrangement links TRBV5-1 to TRBJ1-4; D unresolved. The starting material was peripheral blood mononuclear cells (PBMCs), obtained when the disease was refractory, from a patient treated with antithyroid drugs. This clonotype was sampled from a female donor with Graves disease. The CDR3 nucleotides read TGCGCCAGCAGCCCAGGAGGCCAGCAAGGGGAAAAACTGTTTTTT. Translating it yields CASSPGGQQGEKLFF.